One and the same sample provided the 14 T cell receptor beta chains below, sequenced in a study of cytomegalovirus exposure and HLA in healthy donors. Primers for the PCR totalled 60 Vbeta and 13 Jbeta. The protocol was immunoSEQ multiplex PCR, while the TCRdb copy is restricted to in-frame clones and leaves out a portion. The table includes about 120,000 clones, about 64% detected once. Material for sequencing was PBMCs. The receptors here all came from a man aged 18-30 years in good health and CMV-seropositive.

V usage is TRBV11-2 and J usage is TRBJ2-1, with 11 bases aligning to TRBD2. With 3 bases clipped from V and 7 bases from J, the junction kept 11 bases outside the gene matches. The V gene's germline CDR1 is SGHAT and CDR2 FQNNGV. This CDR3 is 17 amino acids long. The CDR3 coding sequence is TGTGCCAGCAGCTTCAGACCACCGGGACTAGCGGTGAATGAGCAGTTCTTC. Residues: CASSFRPPGLAVNEQFF.

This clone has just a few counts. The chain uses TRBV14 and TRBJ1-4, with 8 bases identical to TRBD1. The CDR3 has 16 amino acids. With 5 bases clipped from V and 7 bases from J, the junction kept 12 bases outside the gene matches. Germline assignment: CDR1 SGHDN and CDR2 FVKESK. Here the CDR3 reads CASSYRTGGMSEKLFF. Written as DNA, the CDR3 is TGTGCCAGCAGCTACAGAACAGGGGGTATGAGTGAAAAACTGTTTTTT.

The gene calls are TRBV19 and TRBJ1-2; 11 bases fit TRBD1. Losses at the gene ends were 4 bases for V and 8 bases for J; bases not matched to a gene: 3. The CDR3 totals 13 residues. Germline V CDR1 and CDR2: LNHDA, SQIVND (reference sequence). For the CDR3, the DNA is TGTGCCAGTAGTACGGACAGGGGGCGCGGCTACACCTTC. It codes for CASSTDRGRGYTF.

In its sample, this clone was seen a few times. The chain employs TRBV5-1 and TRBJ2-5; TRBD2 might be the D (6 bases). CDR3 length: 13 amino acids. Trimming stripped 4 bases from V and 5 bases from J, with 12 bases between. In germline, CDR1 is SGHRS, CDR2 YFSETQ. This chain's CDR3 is CASSPGTLETQYF. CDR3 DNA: TGCGCCAGCAGCCCGGGGACTTTGGAGACCCAGTACTTC.

In nucleotides, the CDR3 is TGTGCCAGCAGTGAAGCGGTGGGGACAGTCTATGGCTACACCTTC. Residues: CASSEAVGTVYGYTF. The chain couples TRBV2 to TRBJ1-2, with 7 bases lining up with TRBD1. The germline V gene has CDR1 SNHLY and CDR2 FYNNEI. This CDR3 contains 15 residues. V was pared by 0 bases and J by 4 bases, with 5 bases of the junction left unmatched.

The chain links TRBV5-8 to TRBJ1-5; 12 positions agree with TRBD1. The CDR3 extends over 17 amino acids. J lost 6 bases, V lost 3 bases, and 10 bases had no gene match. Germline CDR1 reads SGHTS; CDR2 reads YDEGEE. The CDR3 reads CASSSGQGARLGQPQHF. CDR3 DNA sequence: TGTGCCAGCAGCTCGGGACAGGGGGCGCGATTAGGTCAGCCCCAGCATTTT.

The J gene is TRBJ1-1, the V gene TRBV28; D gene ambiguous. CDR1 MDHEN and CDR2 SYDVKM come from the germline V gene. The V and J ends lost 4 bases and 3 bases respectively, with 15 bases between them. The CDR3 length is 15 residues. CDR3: CASSSPGSGDTEAFF. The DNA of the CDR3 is TGTGCCAGCAGTTCGCCTGGGAGTGGGGACACTGAAGCTTTCTTT.

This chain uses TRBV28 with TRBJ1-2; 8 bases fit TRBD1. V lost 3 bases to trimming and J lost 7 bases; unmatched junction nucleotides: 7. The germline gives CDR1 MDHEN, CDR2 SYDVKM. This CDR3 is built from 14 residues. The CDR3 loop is CASSFRQGAGGYTF. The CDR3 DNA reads TGTGCCAGCAGTTTTCGTCAGGGGGCAGGTGGCTACACCTTC.

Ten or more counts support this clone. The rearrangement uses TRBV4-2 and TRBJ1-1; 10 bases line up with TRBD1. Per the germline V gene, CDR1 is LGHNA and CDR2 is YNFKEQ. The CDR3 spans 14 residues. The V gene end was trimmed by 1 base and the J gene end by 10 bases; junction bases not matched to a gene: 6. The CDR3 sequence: CASSQGDRGRGAFF. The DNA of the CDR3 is TGTGCCAGCAGCCAAGGCGACAGGGGGCGTGGAGCTTTCTTT.

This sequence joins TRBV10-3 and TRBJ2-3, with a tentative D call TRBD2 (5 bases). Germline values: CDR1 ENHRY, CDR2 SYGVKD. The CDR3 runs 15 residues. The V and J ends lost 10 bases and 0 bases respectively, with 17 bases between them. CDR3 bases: TGTGCCACCTCTCCAGCAGGACTCAGCACAGATACGCAGTATTTT. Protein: CATSPAGLSTDTQYF.

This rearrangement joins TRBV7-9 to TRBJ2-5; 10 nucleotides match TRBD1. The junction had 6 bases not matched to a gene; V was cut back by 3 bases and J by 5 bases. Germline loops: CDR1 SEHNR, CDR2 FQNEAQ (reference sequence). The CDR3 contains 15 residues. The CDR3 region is CASSFYGQGGETQYF. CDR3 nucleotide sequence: TGTGCCAGCAGCTTTTACGGACAGGGGGGTGAGACCCAGTACTTC. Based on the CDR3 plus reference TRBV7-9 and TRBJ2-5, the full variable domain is DTGVSQNPRHKITKRGQNVTFRCDPISEHNRLYWYRQTLGQGPEFLTYFQNEAQLEKSRLLSDRFSAERPKGSFSTLEIQRTEQGDSAMYLCASSFYGQGGETQYFGPGTRLLVL.

This CDR3 is CASRDQGAGNTIYF. The CDR3 nucleotides are TGTGCCAGCAGGGATCAGGGGGCCGGAAACACCATATATTTT. V is TRBV5-6 and J is TRBJ1-3; TRBD1 aligns across 8 bases. CDR1 and CDR2 from the germline V gene are SGHDT and YYEEEE. This CDR3 is 14 amino acids long. V was clipped by 5 bases and J by 4 bases; unmatched bases: 5. Looking up the rest from reference TRBV5-6 and TRBJ1-3 gives the full variable domain: DAGVTQSPTHLIKTRGQQVTLRCSPKSGHDTVSWYQQALGQGPQFIFQYYEEEERQRGNFPDRFSGHQFPNYSSELNVNALLLGDSALYLCASRDQGAGNTIYFGEGSWLTVV.

This CDR3 is CASSYTTGFNSPLHF. DNA for the CDR3: TGCGCCAGCAGTTACACGACGGGATTTAATTCACCCCTCCACTTT. This chain connects TRBV5-1 to TRBJ1-6; D gene unclear. Germline lookup yields CDR1 SGHRS and CDR2 YFSETQ. The germline V and J ends were trimmed by 5 bases and 6 bases, with 15 bases remaining between them. The CDR3 length is 15 residues.

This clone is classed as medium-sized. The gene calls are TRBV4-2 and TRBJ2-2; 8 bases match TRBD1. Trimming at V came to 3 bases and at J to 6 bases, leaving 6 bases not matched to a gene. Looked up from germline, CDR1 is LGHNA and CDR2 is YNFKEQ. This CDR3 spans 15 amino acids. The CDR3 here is CASSHATGEAGELFF. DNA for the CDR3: TGTGCCAGCAGCCACGCGACAGGGGAGGCCGGGGAGCTGTTTTTT.